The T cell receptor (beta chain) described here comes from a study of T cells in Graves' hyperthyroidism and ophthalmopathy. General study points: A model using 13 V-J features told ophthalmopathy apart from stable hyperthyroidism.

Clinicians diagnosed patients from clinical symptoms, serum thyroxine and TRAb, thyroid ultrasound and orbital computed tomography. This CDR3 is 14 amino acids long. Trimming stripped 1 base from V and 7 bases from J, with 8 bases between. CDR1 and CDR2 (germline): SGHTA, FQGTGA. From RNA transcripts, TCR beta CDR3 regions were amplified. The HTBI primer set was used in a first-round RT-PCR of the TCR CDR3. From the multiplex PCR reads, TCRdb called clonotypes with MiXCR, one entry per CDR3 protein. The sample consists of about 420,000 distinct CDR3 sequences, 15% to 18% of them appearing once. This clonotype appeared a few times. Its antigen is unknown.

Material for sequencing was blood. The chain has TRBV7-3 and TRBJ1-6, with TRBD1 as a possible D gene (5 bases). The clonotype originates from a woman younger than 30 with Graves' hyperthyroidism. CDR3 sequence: CASSLMQGNSPLHF. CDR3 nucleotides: TGTGCCAGCAGCTTAATGCAGGGCAATTCACCCCTCCACTTT.